This T cell receptor (beta chain) originates from a study of graft-versus-host responses after intestinal transplantation. A remark on this clone: Its antigen remains unidentified.

V was clipped by 0 bases and J by 2 bases, with 8 bases between them. The CDR3 contains 16 residues. Germline values: CDR1 MNHNY, CDR2 SVGAGI (reference sequence). Here immunoSEQ multiplex PCR was the method, and the copy in TCRdb shows in-frame clones only, minus some. The sample contains more than 95,000 clones, 87% of which appear only once. The material sequenced was unstimulated CD4+ T cells sorted from spleen or lymph node cells, taken before intestinal transplant. This clonotype was sampled from a human donor who received an intestinal transplant. The genes are TRBV6-6 and TRBJ1-6; D remains ambiguous. The CDR3 nucleotides read TGTGCCAGCAGTTACTCGCAGCCAACCTATAATTCACCCCTCCACTTT. Its translation is CASSYSQPTYNSPLHF.